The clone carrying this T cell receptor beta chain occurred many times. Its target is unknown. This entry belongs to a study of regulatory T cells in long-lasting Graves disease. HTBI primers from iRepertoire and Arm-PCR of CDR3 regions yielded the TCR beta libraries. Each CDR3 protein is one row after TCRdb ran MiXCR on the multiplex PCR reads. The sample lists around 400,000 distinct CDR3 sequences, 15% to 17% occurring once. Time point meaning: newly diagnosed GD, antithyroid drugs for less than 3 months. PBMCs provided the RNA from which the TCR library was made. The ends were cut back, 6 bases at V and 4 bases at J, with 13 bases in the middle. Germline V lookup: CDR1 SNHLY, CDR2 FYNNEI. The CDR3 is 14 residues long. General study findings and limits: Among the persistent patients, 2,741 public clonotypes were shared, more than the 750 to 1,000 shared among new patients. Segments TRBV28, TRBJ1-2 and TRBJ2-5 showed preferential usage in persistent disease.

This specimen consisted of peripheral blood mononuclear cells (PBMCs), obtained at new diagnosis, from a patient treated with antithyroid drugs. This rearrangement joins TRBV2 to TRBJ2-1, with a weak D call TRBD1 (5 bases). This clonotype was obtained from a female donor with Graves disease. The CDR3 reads CASSLIGEYNEQFF. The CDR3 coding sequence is TGTGCCAGCAGCTTAATAGGGGAATACAATGAGCAGTTCTTC. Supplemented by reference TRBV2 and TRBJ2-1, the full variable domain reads EPEVTQTPSHQVTQMGQEVILRCVPISNHLYFYWYRQILGQKVEFLVSFYNNEISEKSEIFDDQFSVERPDGSNFTLKIRSTKLEDSAMYFCASSLIGEYNEQFFGPGTRLTVL.